The 27 T cell receptor beta chains presented below share a single source sample, sequenced in a study of T cell responses to AZD1222 COVID-19 vaccine. Using immunoSEQ multiplex PCR, the repertoire was profiled, and TCRdb retains in-frame clones only, with some absent. The sample records around 150,000 clones, more than 80% being singletons. Sequences were derived from peripheral blood, sampled on day 0 of AZD1222 vaccination. Receptors originate from an adult in good health.

The chain is built from TRBV28 and TRBJ2-1; weak D call: TRBD1 (7 bases). This CDR3 is built from 16 residues. The germline gives CDR1 MDHEN, CDR2 SYDVKM. V lost 3 bases to trimming and J lost 7 bases, with 19 bases between them. The CDR3 nucleotides read TGTGCCAGCAGTTTGGCTATAAGGCCAGGGGGGAATGAGCAGTTCTTC. Protein sequence: CASSLAIRPGGNEQFF.

V and J are TRBV30 and TRBJ2-2; 11 nucleotides match TRBD1. V gave up 3 bases and J gave up 1 base; unmatched junction bases: 10. The CDR3 covers 18 residues. Germline V CDR1 and CDR2: GTSNPN, SVGIG (reference sequence). The CDR3 is CAWSRDRGFPQNTGELFF. In DNA, the CDR3 is TGTGCCTGGAGCCGGGACAGGGGGTTTCCACAGAACACCGGGGAGCTGTTTTTT.

The V call is TRBV14, the J call TRBJ1-1; possible D gene TRBD1, 6 bases. Per germline, CDR1 SGHDN and CDR2 FVKESK. The CDR3 has 14 residues. V was clipped by 6 bases and J by 4 bases, with 15 bases between them. CDR3 DNA: TGTGCCAGCAGTCAACAGGGCTCGAGCACTGAAGCTTTCTTT. Translating gives CASSQQGSSTEAFF.

The count of this clone is one. The V call is TRBV5-8, the J call TRBJ1-1; tentatively, D is TRBD1 (6 bases). The CDR3 sequence is 16 residues long. CDR1 and CDR2 (germline): SGHTS, YDEGEE. Between the trimmed V and J ends, which lost 1 base and 4 bases, there was a span of 17 bases. Here the CDR3 reads CASSLIGGSGFTEAFF. The CDR3 bases are TGTGCCAGCAGCTTGATAGGGGGGTCAGGATTCACTGAAGCTTTCTTT.

The chain couples TRBV28 to TRBJ2-2; D may be TRBD1 (6 bases). The V end was cut by 8 bases, the J end by 0 bases, with 7 bases between. The CDR3 has 13 residues. The germline gives CDR1 MDHEN, CDR2 SYDVKM. CDR3 DNA sequence: TGTGCCAGCGGACAGACGAACACCGGGGAGCTGTTTTTT. It specifies CASGQTNTGELFF.

The V call is TRBV7-8, the J call TRBJ2-1, with 8 bases aligning to TRBD1. The CDR3 has 15 amino acids. Losses at the gene ends were 2 bases for V and 6 bases for J; bases not matched to a gene: 6. Per the germline V gene, CDR1 is SGHVS and CDR2 is FQNEAQ. The DNA for the CDR3 is TGTGCCAGCAGCTTAAGAGACAGGGGAGGCAATGAGCAGTTCTTC. As protein: CASSLRDRGGNEQFF.

Note on this clone: A junction end diverges from the germline sequence, so it may reflect a read error. This chain connects TRBV19 to TRBJ1-5, with TRBD1 matching 11 bases. CDR3 length: 10 amino acids. CDR1 LNHDA and CDR2 SQIVND come from the germline V gene (reference sequence). CDR3 amino acids: CASGQGAGIF. CDR3 DNA sequence: TGTGCCAGCGGACAGGGGGCCGGAATTTTT.

The chain links TRBV5-6 to TRBJ2-7; 9 bases align to TRBD1. Trimming removed 4 bases from V and 6 bases from J; junction bases left unmatched: 5. The CDR3 has 13 amino acids. Germline values: CDR1 SGHDT, CDR2 YYEEEE. For the CDR3, the DNA is TGTGCCAGCAGCCCGAGGGGACAGGGCGAGCAGTACTTC. This gives the protein CASSPRGQGEQYF.

The rearrangement links TRBV5-1 to TRBJ2-1, with 10 bases identical to TRBD1. Per germline, CDR1 SGHRS and CDR2 YFSETQ. The CDR3 consists of 17 residues. V trimming: 0 bases; J trimming: 6 bases; junction bases outside the gene matches: 9. In DNA, the CDR3 is TGCGCCAGCAGCTTGGTGGGGGACAGGGGAGGTTCCAATGAGCAGTTCTTC. Its translation is CASSLVGDRGGSNEQFF.

The CDR3 region has the DNA TGCGCCAGCAGTTCTATACCGGGACAGTTTGGGGAAGAGCAGTACTTC. Amino acids: CASSSIPGQFGEEQYF. The gene calls are TRBV4-1 and TRBJ2-7; TRBD1 matches 7 bases. The germline gives CDR1 MGHRA, CDR2 YSYEKL. The V gene end was trimmed by 6 bases and the J gene end by 7 bases; junction bases not matched to a gene: 18. This CDR3 is 16 amino acids long.

The chain is built from TRBV3-1 (or the pseudogene TRBV3-2) and TRBJ2-7, with TRBD2 as a possible D gene (6 bases). The germline V and J ends were trimmed by 2 bases and 7 bases, with 12 bases remaining between them. Per germline, CDR1 LGHDT and CDR2 YNNKEL (reference sequence). This CDR3 is 13 amino acids long. CDR3 sequence (DNA): TGTGCCAGCAGCCAAAACGGGGGATTGGAGCAGTACTTC. Protein: CASSQNGGLEQYF.

The chain combines TRBV20-1 with TRBJ1-5; possibly TRBD1 for D (6 bases). The germline gives CDR1 DFQATT, CDR2 SNEGSKA (reference sequence). The CDR3 spans 13 residues. V was trimmed by 3 bases and J by 6 bases, leaving 12 bases between them. The CDR3 spells CSASQGTGQPQHF. The DNA for the CDR3 is TGCAGTGCTAGTCAGGGGACGGGTCAGCCCCAGCATTTT.

The chain couples TRBV5-1 to TRBJ1-1; D is undetermined. This CDR3 region has 15 residues. Germline V CDR1 and CDR2: SGHRS, YFSETQ. Trimming pared 0 bases from V and 7 bases from J, leaving 16 bases between. CDR3: CASSLATTFLGEAFF. In DNA, the CDR3 is TGCGCCAGCAGCTTGGCGACAACATTCCTCGGTGAAGCTTTCTTT.

The CDR3 DNA follows: TGTGCCAGCAGTGACGACAGGCCCCTGAATGGCTACACCTTC. It encodes CASSDDRPLNGYTF. V gene TRBV6-1 combines with J gene TRBJ1-2; D perhaps matches TRBD1 (6 bases). The CDR3 totals 14 residues. Trimming removed 3 bases at V and 6 bases at J, with 14 bases between. The V gene's germline CDR1 is MNHNS and CDR2 SASEGT.

The rearrangement joins TRBV5-5 to TRBJ1-6; D remains ambiguous. V was shortened by 1 base and J by 10 bases, with 12 bases between the two germline ends. Germline CDR1 and CDR2: SGHKS and YYEKEE (reference sequence). The CDR3 runs 14 residues. The CDR3 DNA is TGTGCCAGCAGCTTGTTGCAGCGAGAATCACCCCTCCACTTT. Translated, it gives CASSLLQRESPLHF.

The gene calls are TRBV19 and TRBJ2-1, with 8 bases lining up with TRBD1. The CDR3 sequence is 15 residues long. The J segment lost 7 bases and the V segment lost 3 bases, leaving 8 bases of the junction unmatched. The germline V gene has CDR1 LNHDA and CDR2 SQIVND (reference sequence). CDR3 sequence reads: CASSILRDRRNEQFF. CDR3 sequence (DNA): TGTGCCAGTAGTATCCTACGGGACAGGCGGAATGAGCAGTTCTTC.

The chain uses TRBV6-5 and TRBJ2-7; D perhaps matches TRBD2 (7 bases). Between the trimmed V and J ends, which lost 8 bases and 1 base, there was a span of 18 bases. The CDR3 contains 15 residues. Germline loops: CDR1 MNHEY, CDR2 SVGAGI. This chain's CDR3 is CASLTGGALSYEQYF. CDR3 DNA: TGTGCCAGCCTGACGGGGGGCGCCCTTTCCTACGAGCAGTACTTC.

The genes are TRBV10-3 and TRBJ1-1; D gene unclear. The CDR3 covers 15 residues. V lost 0 bases to trimming and J lost 4 bases, with 12 bases between them. CDR1 ENHRY and CDR2 SYGVKD come from the germline V gene. CDR3 sequence reads: CAISESERAGTEAFF. The CDR3 DNA follows: TGTGCCATCAGTGAGTCGGAAAGGGCGGGCACTGAAGCTTTCTTT.

The chain combines TRBV7-9 with TRBJ1-5; no clear D. The CDR3 runs 15 residues. Germline V CDR1 and CDR2: SEHNR, FQNEAQ (reference sequence). With 3 bases removed from V and 1 base from J, the gap between germline ends came to 10 bases. The CDR3 protein is CASSFSRESNQPQHF. For the CDR3, the DNA is TGTGCCAGCAGCTTCAGCAGAGAGAGCAATCAGCCCCAGCATTTT.

Only one count was recorded for this clone. V usage is TRBV5-6 and J usage is TRBJ1-5; D is possibly TRBD1 (5 bases). Trimming took 5 bases from V and 7 from J, leaving 16 bases between them. The CDR3 runs to 14 residues. Germline values: CDR1 SGHDT, CDR2 YYEEEE. Written as DNA, the CDR3 is TGTGCCAGCAGTTCTCGGGGGGGAAACCAGCCCCAGCATTTT. This codes for CASSSRGGNQPQHF.

J is TRBJ1-5 and V is TRBV28; D is possibly TRBD1 (5 bases). V was cut by 3 bases and J by 0 bases, with 15 bases left in between. Germline values: CDR1 MDHEN, CDR2 SYDVKM. The CDR3 consists of 17 residues. CDR3 protein: CASSFPLTAYSNQPQHF. In nucleotides, the CDR3 is TGTGCCAGCAGTTTTCCCCTGACAGCCTATAGCAATCAGCCCCAGCATTTT.

The rearrangement uses TRBV12-3 or TRBV12-4 and TRBJ1-5; a weak D match, TRBD1 (5 bases). The CDR3 contains 13 residues. Trimming cost V 7 bases and J 3 bases, with 10 bases left between them. CDR3 sequence (DNA): TGTGCCAGCACCCGACAGAACAATCAGCCCCAGCATTTT. Its protein is CASTRQNNQPQHF.

This clone was observed a few times. The chain recombines TRBV5-1 with TRBJ2-2; D gene uncertain. Trimming left V 9 bases short and J 2 bases short, with 17 bases between. This CDR3 comprises 15 residues. Germline V lookup: CDR1 SGHRS, CDR2 YFSETQ. Here the CDR3 reads CANNEGRNNTGELFF. In nucleotides, the CDR3 is TGCGCCAATAACGAAGGGCGAAACAACACCGGGGAGCTGTTTTTT.

J is TRBJ1-5 and V is TRBV6-5; a weak D match, TRBD1 (5 bases). Germline lookup yields CDR1 MNHEY and CDR2 SVGAGI. Trimming removed 7 bases from V and 0 bases from J, with 13 bases in between. CDR3 length equals 15 residues. The CDR3 region is CASKLGQGSNQPQHF. The CDR3 DNA reads TGTGCCAGCAAATTGGGCCAGGGTAGCAATCAGCCCCAGCATTTT.

V gene TRBV19 combines with J gene TRBJ2-1, with D tentatively TRBD1 (6 bases). CDR1 is LNHDA and CDR2 is SQIVND in the germline V gene (reference sequence). This CDR3 region has 14 residues. V lost 7 bases and J lost 5, with 15 bases in between. The CDR3 loop is CASTRGSRDNEQFF. The CDR3 nucleotides read TGTGCCAGTACGAGGGGGTCGAGGGACAATGAGCAGTTCTTC.

This rearrangement joins TRBV4-2 to TRBJ1-4; TRBD1 matches at 7 bases. V lost 0 bases and J lost 2; bases outside the gene matches: 12. The CDR3 is made up of 19 amino acids. Germline loops: CDR1 LGHNA, CDR2 YNFKEQ. In DNA form, the CDR3 reads TGTGCCAGCAGCCAAGATATGGGCAGGGGGAGTTTTACTAATGAAAAACTGTTTTTT. Translation gives CASSQDMGRGSFTNEKLFF.

The chain carries TRBV12-5 and TRBJ2-3, with 11 bases lining up with TRBD1. This CDR3 is 14 amino acids long. J lost 4 bases, V lost 6 bases, and 3 bases had no gene match. Germline CDR1 and CDR2: LGHNT and FRNRAP. Here the CDR3 reads CASGGQGGSDTQYF. The CDR3 nucleotides read TGTGCTAGTGGGGGACAGGGGGGGTCAGATACGCAGTATTTT.